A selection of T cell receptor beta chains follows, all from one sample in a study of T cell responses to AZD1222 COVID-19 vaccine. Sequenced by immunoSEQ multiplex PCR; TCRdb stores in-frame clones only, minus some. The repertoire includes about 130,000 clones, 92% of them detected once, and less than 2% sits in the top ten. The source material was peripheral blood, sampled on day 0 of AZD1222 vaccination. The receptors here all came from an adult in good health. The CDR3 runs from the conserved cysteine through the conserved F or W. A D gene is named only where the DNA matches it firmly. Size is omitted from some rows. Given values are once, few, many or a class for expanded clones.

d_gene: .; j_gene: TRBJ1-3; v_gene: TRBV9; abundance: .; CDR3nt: TGTGCCAGCAGCGCCAACCCGGAAACCAGGGGTATGAGAAACACCATATATTTT; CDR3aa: CASSANPETRGMRNTIYF
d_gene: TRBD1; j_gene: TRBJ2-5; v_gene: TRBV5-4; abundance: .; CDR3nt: TGTGCCAGCAGTTCCGACAGGGAAGAGACCCAGTACTTC; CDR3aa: CASSSDREETQYF
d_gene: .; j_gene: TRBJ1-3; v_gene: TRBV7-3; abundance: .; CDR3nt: TGTGCCAGCAGCCGCAAAACGGAGGGTTCTGGAAACACCATATATTTT; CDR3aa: CASSRKTEGSGNTIYF
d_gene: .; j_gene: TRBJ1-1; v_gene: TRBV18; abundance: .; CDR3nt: TGTGCCAGCTCACCCCTGGCGTCGGGTATGAACACTGAAGCTTTCTTT; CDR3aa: CASSPLASGMNTEAFF
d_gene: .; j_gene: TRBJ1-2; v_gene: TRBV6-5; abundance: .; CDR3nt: TGTGCCAGTTTTTCGGTTTTTGATGGCTACACCTTC; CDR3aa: CASFSVFDGYTF
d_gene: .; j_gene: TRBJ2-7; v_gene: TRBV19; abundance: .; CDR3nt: TGTGCCAGTAGTCGCGGGACTCCCCCACGCTACGAGCAGTACTTC; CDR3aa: CASSRGTPPRYEQYF
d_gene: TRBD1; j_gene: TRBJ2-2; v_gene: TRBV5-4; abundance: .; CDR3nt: TGTGCCAGCAGTTACCAGGGACAGGGGAACACCGGGGAGCTGTTTTTT; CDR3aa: CASSYQGQGNTGELFF
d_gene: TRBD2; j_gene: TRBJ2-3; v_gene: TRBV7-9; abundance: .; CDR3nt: TGTGCCAGCAGCTCGTCTGGCGGGGGGGCAGATACGCAGTATTTT; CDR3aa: CASSSSGGGADTQYF
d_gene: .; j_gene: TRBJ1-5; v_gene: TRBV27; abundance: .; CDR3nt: TGTGCCAGCAGCTTGGTTGGGGGGGGTCAGCCCCAGCATTTT; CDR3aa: CASSLVGGGQPQHF
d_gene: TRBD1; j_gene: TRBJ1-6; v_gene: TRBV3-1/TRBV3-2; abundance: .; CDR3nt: TGTGCCAGCAGGGGACAGGGGCGGAATTCACCCCTCCACTTT; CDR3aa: CASRGQGRNSPLHF
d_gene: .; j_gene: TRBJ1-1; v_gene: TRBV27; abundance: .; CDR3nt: TGTGCCAGCAGTTTAGTCTGCAGGGGCCCTGTCTGCACTGAAGCTTTCTTT; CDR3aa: CASSLVCRGPVCTEAFF
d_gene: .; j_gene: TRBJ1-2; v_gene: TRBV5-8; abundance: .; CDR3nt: TGTGCCAGCAGCTTTGGTAAAAAGAAGGGCTACACCTTC; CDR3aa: CASSFGKKKGYTF
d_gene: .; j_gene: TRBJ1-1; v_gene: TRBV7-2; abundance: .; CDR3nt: TGTGCCAGCAGCCCTTGGGTTCCGAACACTGAAGCTTTCTTT; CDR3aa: CASSPWVPNTEAFF
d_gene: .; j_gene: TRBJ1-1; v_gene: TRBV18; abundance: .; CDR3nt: TGTGCCAGCTCACCTGGGACGGAGAACACTGAAGCTTTCTTT; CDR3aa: CASSPGTENTEAFF
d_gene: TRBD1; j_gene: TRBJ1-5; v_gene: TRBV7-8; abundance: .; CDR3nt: TGTGCCAGCAGCTCCCGGACAGGGGCAAGTCAGCCCCAGCATTTT; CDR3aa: CASSSRTGASQPQHF
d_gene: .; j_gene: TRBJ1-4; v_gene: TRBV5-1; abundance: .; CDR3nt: TGCGCCAGCAGCTTGGCCCAGTCTTCTGAAAAACTGTTTTTT; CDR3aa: CASSLAQSSEKLFF
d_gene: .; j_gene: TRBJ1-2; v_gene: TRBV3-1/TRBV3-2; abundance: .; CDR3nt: TGTGCCAGCAGCAACCGAGACCGGGACTATGGCTACACCTTC; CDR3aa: CASSNRDRDYGYTF
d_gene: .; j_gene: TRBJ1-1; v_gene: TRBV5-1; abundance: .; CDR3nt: TGCGCCAGCAGCACCACTCTCGGAGGGAACACTGAAGCTTTCTTT; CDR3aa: CASSTTLGGNTEAFF
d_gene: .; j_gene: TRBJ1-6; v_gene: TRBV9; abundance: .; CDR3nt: TGTGCCAGCAGCGTAACCGGAAGCTCCTATAATTCACCCCTCCACTTT; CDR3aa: CASSVTGSSYNSPLHF
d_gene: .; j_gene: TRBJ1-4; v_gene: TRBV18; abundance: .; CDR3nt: TGTGCCAGCTCACTCGGCGGTGGTCTTGAAAAACTGTTTTTT; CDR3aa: CASSLGGGLEKLFF
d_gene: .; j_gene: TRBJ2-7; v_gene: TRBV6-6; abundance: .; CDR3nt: TGTGCCAGCAGCCGCCGATGGGACTACGAGCAGTACTTC; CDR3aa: CASSRRWDYEQYF
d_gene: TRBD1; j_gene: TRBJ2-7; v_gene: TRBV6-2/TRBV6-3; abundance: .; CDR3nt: TGTGCCAGCAGTTCCGGGACAGAAAGCCACGAGCAGTACTTC; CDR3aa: CASSSGTESHEQYF
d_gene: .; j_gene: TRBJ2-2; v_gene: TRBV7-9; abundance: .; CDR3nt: TGTGCCAGCAGCGGACGAAAGGGGGGCGGGGAGCTGTTTTTT; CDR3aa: CASSGRKGGGELFF
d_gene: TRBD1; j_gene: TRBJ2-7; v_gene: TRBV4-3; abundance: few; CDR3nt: TGCGCCAGCAGCCGGGACAGTTTCGACGAGCAGTACTTC; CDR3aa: CASSRDSFDEQYF
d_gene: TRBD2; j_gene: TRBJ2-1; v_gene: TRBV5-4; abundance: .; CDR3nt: TGTGCCAGCAGCTCCCGGACTAGCGGGGTTTACAATGAGCAGTTCTTC; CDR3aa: CASSSRTSGVYNEQFF
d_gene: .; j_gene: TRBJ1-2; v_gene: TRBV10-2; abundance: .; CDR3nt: TGCGCCAGCTCGGGGGGGGCGCGGGGCTACACCTTC; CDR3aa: CASSGGARGYTF
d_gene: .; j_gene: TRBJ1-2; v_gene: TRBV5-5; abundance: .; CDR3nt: TGTGCCAGCAGCCCCCTCCCCTACCGGGTCGGCTACACCTTC; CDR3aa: CASSPLPYRVGYTF
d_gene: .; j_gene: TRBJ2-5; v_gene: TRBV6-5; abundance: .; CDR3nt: TGTGCCAGCGCCCAGGATCAAGAGACCCAGTACTTC; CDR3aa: CASAQDQETQYF
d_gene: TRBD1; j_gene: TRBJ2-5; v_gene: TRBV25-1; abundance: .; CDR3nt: TGTGCCAGCAGTGAAGGGACAGGGATGATGGAGACCCAGTACTTC; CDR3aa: CASSEGTGMMETQYF
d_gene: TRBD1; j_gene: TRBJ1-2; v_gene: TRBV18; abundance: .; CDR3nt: TGTGCCAGCTCACCAGTCAGGGACAGCAATGGCTACACCTTC; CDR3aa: CASSPVRDSNGYTF
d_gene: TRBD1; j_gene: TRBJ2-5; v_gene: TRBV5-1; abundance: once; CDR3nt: TGCGCCAGCAGCTTCCCGGGGACAGGCCAAGAGACCCAGTACTTC; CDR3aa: CASSFPGTGQETQYF
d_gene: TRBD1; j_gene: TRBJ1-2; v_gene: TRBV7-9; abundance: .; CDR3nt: TGTGCCAGCAGCTTCCAGGGGGGGGACTATGGCTACACCTTC; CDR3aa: CASSFQGGDYGYTF
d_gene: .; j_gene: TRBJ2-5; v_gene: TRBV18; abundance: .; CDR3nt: TGTGCCAGCTCACCGCAGTGGCAGAAAGAGACCCAGTACTTC; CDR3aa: CASSPQWQKETQYF
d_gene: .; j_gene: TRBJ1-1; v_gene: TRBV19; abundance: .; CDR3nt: TGTGCCAGTAGTATCGGAAGGGCGGGTGAAGCTTTCTTT; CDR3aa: CASSIGRAGEAFF
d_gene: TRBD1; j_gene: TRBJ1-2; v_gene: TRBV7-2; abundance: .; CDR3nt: TGTGCCAGCAGCTTAGAAGGAGGGGGGACAGGGAATCCCACCTTC; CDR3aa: CASSLEGGGTGNPTF
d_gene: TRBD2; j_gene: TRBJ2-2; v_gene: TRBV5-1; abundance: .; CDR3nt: TGCGCCAGCAGCTTGGTTCGCCTAGCGGGGGCCACGAACACCGGGGAGCTGTTTTTT; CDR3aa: CASSLVRLAGATNTGELFF
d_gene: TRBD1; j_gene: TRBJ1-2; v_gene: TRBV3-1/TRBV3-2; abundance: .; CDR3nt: TGTGCCAGCAGCCAGGGGACAGGGGAATTCTATGGCTACACCTTC; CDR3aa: CASSQGTGEFYGYTF
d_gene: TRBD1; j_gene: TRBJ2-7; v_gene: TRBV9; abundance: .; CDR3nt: TGTGCCAGCAGCGTCGGACAGGGGGGATTCTACGAGCAGTACTTC; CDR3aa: CASSVGQGGFYEQYF
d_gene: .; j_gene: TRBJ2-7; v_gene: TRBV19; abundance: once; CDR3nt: TGTGCCAGTAGTATAGATCTGGAGACGGGCACCTACGAGCAGTACTTC; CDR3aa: CASSIDLETGTYEQYF
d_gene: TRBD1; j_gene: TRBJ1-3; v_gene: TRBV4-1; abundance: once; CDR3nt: TGCGCCAGCAGCCGAACAGGGGCTGGAAACACCATATATTTT; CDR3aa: CASSRTGAGNTIYF